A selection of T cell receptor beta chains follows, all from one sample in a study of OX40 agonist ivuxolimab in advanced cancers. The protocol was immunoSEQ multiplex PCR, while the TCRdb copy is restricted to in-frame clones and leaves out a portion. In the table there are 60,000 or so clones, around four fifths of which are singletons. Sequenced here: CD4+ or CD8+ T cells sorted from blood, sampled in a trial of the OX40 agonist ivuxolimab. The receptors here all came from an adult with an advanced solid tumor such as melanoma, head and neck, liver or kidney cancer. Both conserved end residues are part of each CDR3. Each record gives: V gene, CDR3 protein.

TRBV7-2,CASTARAFTGELFF
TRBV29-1,CSALLADGKFF
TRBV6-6,CASSYRTGRGGGEQYF
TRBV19,CASTPMGVADTQYF
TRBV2,CASTRRPAYGYTF
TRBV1,CTSSQDHTDTQYF
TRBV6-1,CASKTSSGNEQFF
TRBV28,CASSVAGGRNEQFF
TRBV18,CASSPRGQGISPSYEQYF
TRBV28,CASSLSTGRGYTF
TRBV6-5,CASSYSAGSSYEQYF
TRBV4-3,CASSQETRGMNTEAFF
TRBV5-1,CASSIDRQAFF
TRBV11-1,CASSLEAGAGYNEQFF
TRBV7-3,CASSRSGGTGELFF
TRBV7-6,CASSRNRVEETQYF
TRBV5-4,CASSNPGTELSGGYTF
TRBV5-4,CASSKDRGDTDTQYF
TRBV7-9,CASSPRLAGGPGETQYF
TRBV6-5,CASSYRRGPYEQYF
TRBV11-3,CASSLGTGVGETQYF
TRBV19,CASSKTSSSYNEQFF
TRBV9,CASSVGGLEGSEQYF
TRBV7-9,CASSPTEGNYGYTF
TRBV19,CASRTGGGTDTQYF
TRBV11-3,CASSSKTEFWQFF
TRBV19,CASSFRGLYYEQYF
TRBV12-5,CASGLVPSRWGDPLAQSNQPQHF
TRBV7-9,CASSYKQGRNTDTQYF
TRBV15,CATSEPGSVEQFF
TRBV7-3,CASRCLDGTSGRGLNTGELFF
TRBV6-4,CASSEGTGTEAFF
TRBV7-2,CASSLVGFFTDTQYF
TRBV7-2,CASSLGSYMGETQYF
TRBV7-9,CASSVGGEETQYF
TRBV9,CASSVGGELFF
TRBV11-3,CASSEGQGYNEQFF
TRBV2,CASNGVYTDTQYF
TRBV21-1,CASPDSSQETQYF
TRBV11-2,CASSPDYAGTEAFF
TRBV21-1,CASSKEYLTVTDYEQYF
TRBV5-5,CASSPGQGRNNEQYF
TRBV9,CASSVGDKGLNEKLFF
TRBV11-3,CASSLGASSYEQYF
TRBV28,CASRPYQGTGGYEQYF
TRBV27,CASSRTRGLYEQFF
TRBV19,CASRNLGGELFF
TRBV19,CASTLKGAAKNTEAFF
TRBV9,CASSSGYGYTF
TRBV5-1,CASSLERTGAYEQYF
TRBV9,CASSTGTSEAFF
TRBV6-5,CASSYSGGDSNQPQHF
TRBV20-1,CSAGVTEQFF
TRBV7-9,CASSPYTF
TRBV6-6,CASSYGTSGIYEQYF